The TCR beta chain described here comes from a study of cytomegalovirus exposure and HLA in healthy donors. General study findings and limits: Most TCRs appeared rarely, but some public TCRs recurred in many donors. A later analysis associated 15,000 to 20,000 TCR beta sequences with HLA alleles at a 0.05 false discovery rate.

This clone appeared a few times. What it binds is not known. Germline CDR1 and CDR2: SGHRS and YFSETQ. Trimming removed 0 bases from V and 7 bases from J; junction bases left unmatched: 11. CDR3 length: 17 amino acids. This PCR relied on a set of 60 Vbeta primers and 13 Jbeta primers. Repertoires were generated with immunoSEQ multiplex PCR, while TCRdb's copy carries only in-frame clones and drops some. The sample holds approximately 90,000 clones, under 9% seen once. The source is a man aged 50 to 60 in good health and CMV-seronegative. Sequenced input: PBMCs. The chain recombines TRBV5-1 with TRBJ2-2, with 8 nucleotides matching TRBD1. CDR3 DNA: TGCGCCAGCAGCTTGGCCGGGACGGCACAGGGGGTCGGGGAGCTGTTTTTT. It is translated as CASSLAGTAQGVGELFF.